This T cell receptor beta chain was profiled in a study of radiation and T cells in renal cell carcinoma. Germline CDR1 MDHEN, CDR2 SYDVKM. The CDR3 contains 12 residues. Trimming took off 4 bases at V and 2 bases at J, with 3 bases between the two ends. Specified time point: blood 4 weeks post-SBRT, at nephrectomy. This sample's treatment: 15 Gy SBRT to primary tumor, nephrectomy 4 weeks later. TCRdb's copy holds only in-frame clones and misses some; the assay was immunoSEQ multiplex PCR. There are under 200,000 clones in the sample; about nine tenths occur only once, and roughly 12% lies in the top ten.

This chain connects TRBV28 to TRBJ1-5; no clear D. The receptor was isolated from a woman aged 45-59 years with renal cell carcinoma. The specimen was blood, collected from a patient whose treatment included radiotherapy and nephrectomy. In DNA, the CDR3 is TGTGCCAGCAGTTCGGGCAATCAGCCCCAGCATTTT. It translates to CASSSGNQPQHF.